These 8 T cell receptor beta chains were all obtained from the same sample, sequenced in a study of blood T cell repertoires in COVID-19. Repertoires were generated with immunoSEQ multiplex PCR, while TCRdb's copy carries only in-frame clones and drops some. Here the sample spans more than 200,000 clones, 84% being singletons. Sequencing was done on a sample of peripheral blood. The receptors stem from a man aged 60 to 69 with acute or convalescent COVID-19.

This chain links TRBV7-3 with TRBJ2-5; 7 bases agree with TRBD2. The CDR3 is 13 residues long. Per the germline V gene, CDR1 is SGHTA and CDR2 is FQGTGA. The junction had 4 bases not matched to a gene; V was cut back by 4 bases and J by 5 bases. Here the CDR3 reads CASSSRGRETQYF. DNA of the CDR3: TGTGCCAGCAGCTCGCGGGGGAGGGAGACCCAGTACTTC. The variable domain in full, with the rest retrieved from reference TRBV7-3 and TRBJ2-5, is GAGVSQTPSNKVTEKGKYVELRCDPISGHTALYWYRQSLGQGPEFLIYFQGTGAADDSGLPNDRFFAVRPEGSVSTLKIQRTERGDSAVYLCASSSRGRETQYFGPGTRLLVL.

The chain recombines TRBV10-1 with TRBJ2-1, with 9 bases lining up with TRBD2. This CDR3 has 15 amino acids. CDR1 WNHNN and CDR2 SYGVQD come from the germline V gene (reference sequence). V trimming: 4 bases; J trimming: 7 bases; junction bases outside the gene matches: 8. CDR3 amino acids: CASSAAGLAGNEQFF. CDR3 coding DNA: TGCGCCAGCAGTGCGGCGGGACTAGCAGGTAATGAGCAGTTCTTC.

This clone was seen just once. The chain uses TRBV28 and TRBJ2-5; tentatively, D is TRBD1 (5 bases). The CDR3 loop spans 11 amino acids. CDR1 and CDR2 from the germline V gene are MDHEN and SYDVKM. V shed 4 bases and J shed 7 bases, with 7 bases lying between them. CDR3 region: CASSSQGTQYF. The CDR3 nucleotides are TGTGCCAGCAGTTCCCAGGGGACCCAGTACTTC. Using reference TRBV28 and TRBJ2-5 for the parts outside the CDR3, the full variable domain is DVKVTQSSRYLVKRTGEKVFLECVQDMDHENMFWYRQDPGLGLRLIYFSYDVKMKEKGDIPEGYSVSREKKERFSLILESASTNQTSMYLCASSSQGTQYFGPGTRLLVL.

The chain recombines TRBV10-1 with TRBJ2-1; 9 bases align to TRBD1. CDR1 WNHNN and CDR2 SYGVQD come from the germline V gene (reference sequence). CDR3 length: 15 amino acids. V lost 6 bases to trimming and J lost 3 bases; unmatched junction nucleotides: 6. The CDR3 protein is CASSEPGQGYNEQFF. The CDR3, as DNA: TGCGCCAGCAGCGAACCGGGACAGGGCTACAATGAGCAGTTCTTC.

The chain combines TRBV7-9 with TRBJ2-4, with D maybe TRBD1 (6 bases). The CDR3 covers 15 residues. The V gene lost 1 base and the J gene lost 6 bases, with 13 bases spanning the gap. Germline CDR1 reads SEHNR; CDR2 reads FQNEAQ (reference sequence). CDR3 loop: CASSLETGSRNIQYF. CDR3 bases: TGTGCCAGCAGCTTAGAAACAGGGAGTAGAAACATTCAGTACTTC.

The chain joins TRBV7-2 to TRBJ2-3; D is unclear. Germline V gene data show CDR1 as SGHTA and CDR2 as FQGNSA. V lost 7 bases and J 4 bases, leaving 12 bases between the germline ends. The length of the CDR3 is 13 residues. The CDR3 spells CASTPLWSDTQYF. CDR3 coding DNA: TGTGCCAGCACCCCACTTTGGTCAGATACGCAGTATTTT.

The chain has TRBV27 and TRBJ2-2, with 7 bases identical to TRBD1. Germline V gene lookup returns CDR1 MNHEY and CDR2 SMNVEV (reference sequence). The CDR3 covers 14 residues. J gave up 2 bases and V 5 bases, and 2 bases lay outside the gene matches. The CDR3 DNA is TGTGCCAGCAGTAGGGACAGTAACACCGGGGAGCTGTTTTTT. Translation gives CASSRDSNTGELFF.

This clone was recorded only once. The rearrangement links TRBV5-4 to TRBJ1-2, with D hard to call. The V end was cut by 2 bases, the J end by 0 bases, with 11 bases between. The CDR3 contains 15 residues. The germline CDR1 and CDR2 sequences are SGHNT and YYREEE (reference sequence). CDR3 residues: CASSLGLGANYGYTF. CDR3 DNA sequence: TGTGCCAGCAGCTTAGGACTCGGAGCTAACTATGGCTACACCTTC. The variable domain in full, with the rest retrieved from reference TRBV5-4 and TRBJ1-2, is ETGVTQSPTHLIKTRGQQVTLRCSSQSGHNTVSWYQQALGQGPQFIFQYYREEENGRGNFPPRFSGLQFPNYSSELNVNALELDDSALYLCASSLGLGANYGYTFGSGTRLTVV.